Many counts were recorded for the clone carrying this T cell receptor (beta chain). The TCR beta CDR3 regions underwent amplification from RNA transcripts. Investigators did first-round RT-PCR with HTBI primers, then second-round multiplex PCR. TCRdb ran MiXCR on the multiplex PCR reads and lists one entry per CDR3 protein. The sample consists of about 400,000 distinct CDR3 sequences, about 18% of them appearing once. From germline, CDR1 is MNHEY and CDR2 SVGAGI. V was clipped by 2 bases and J by 1 base; unmatched bases: 18. The CDR3 spans 22 residues. This specimen comes from a study of Graves' ophthalmopathy and Graves' hyperthyroidism.

The specimen sequenced was peripheral blood. The chain combines TRBV6-5 with TRBJ2-6, with 9 bases fitting TRBD1. The TCR originated in a young woman with Graves' ophthalmopathy. The CDR3 is CASSYGPDRGRGAQSGANVLTF. For the CDR3, the DNA is TGTGCCAGCAGTTACGGCCCGGACAGGGGCCGGGGGGCCCAATCTGGGGCCAACGTCCTGACTTTC.